This T cell receptor beta chain was recorded in a study of identical twins. The CDR3 loop spans 15 amino acids. Germline CDR1 MRHNA, CDR2 SNTAGT. Trimming took 6 bases from V and 5 from J, leaving 17 bases between them. The study, taken as a whole, reports: Rather than following the same donors, the conclusions depended on cross-sectional statistical analysis.

This clonotype was detected a few times. Its cognate antigen is unknown. Unique molecular identifiers were present on the cDNA, which also gained a universal primer site by template switching. TCRdb independently ran MiXCR on the 5' RACE reads; one entry per CDR3 protein. The sample comprises 700,000 or so distinct CDR3 sequences, about 9.4% of which are singletons, and approximately 0.96% rests with the top ten. These data were also filed under a second study, of yellow fever vaccine responses in identical twins. This second study notes: The T cell response to vaccination in identical twins was reportedly partly convergent and partly personalized.

This receptor was taken from a woman aged 18-29 years in good health. The chain uses TRBV6-4 and TRBJ1-5; the D gene is possibly TRBD1 (5 bases). The sequenced material came from PBMCs. This CDR3 is CASREYRPTYQPQHF. The CDR3 DNA is TGTGCCAGCAGAGAGTACAGGCCGACTTATCAGCCCCAGCATTTT.